The T cell receptor beta chain described here comes from a study of radiation and T cells in renal cell carcinoma. To note about this clone: Its antigen is undetermined.

General observations from the study: From baseline, blood top tumor clonotypes peaked at 2 weeks post-radiation.

The sample's time point: blood 2 weeks post-SBRT. Treatment in this sample: 15 Gy SBRT to primary tumor, nephrectomy 4 weeks later. Trimming at V came to 5 bases and at J to 1 base, leaving 16 bases not matched to a gene. CDR1 and CDR2 (germline): SEHNR, FQNEAQ (reference sequence). This CDR3 is built from 18 residues. Measured with immunoSEQ multiplex PCR; TCRdb has only the in-frame clones, and not every one. The sample lists 70,000 or so clones; 82% were seen once. The chain recombines TRBV7-9 with TRBJ1-1, with 7 bases that match TRBD1. The TCR originated in a man aged 55 to 70 with renal cell carcinoma. The sample consisted of blood, taken from a patient whose treatment included radiotherapy and nephrectomy. CDR3 sequence reads: CASSPHLTGTEKNTEAFF. The DNA of the CDR3 is TGTGCCAGCAGCCCACATTTGACCGGGACAGAAAAGAACACTGAAGCTTTCTTT.